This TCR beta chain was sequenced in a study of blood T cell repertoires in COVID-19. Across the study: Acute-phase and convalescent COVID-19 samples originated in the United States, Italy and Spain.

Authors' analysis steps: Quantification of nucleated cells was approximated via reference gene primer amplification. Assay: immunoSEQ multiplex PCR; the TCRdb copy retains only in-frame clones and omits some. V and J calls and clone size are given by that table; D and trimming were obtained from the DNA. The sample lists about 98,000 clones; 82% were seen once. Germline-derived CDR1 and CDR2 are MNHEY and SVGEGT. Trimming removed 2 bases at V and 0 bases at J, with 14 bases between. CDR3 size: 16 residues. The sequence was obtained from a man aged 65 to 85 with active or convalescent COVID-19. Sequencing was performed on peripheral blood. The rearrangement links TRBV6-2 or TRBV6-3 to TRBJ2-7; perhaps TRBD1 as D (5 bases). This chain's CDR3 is CASSYVRTRSSYEQYF. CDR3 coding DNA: TGTGCCAGCAGTTACGTCCGGACAAGGAGCTCCTACGAGCAGTACTTC.